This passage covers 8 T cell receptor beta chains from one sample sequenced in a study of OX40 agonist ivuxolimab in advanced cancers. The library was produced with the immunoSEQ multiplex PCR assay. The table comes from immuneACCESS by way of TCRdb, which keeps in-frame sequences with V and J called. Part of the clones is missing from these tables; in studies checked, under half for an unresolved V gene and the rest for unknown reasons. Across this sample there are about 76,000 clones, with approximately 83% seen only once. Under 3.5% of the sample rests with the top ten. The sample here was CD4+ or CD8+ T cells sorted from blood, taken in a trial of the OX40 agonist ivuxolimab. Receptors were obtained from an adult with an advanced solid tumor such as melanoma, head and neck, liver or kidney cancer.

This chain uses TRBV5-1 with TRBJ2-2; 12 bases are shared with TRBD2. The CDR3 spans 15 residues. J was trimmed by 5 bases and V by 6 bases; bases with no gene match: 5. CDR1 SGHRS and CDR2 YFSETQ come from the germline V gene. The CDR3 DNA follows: TGCGCCAGCACCCCAGGACTAGCGGGGACCGGGGAGCTGTTTTTT. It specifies CASTPGLAGTGELFF. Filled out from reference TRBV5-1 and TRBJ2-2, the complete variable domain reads KAGVTQTPRYLIKTRGQQVTLSCSPISGHRSVSWYQQTPGQGLQFLFEYFSETQRNKGNFPGRFSGRQFSNSRSEMNVSTLELGDSALYLCASTPGLAGTGELFFGEGSRLTVL.

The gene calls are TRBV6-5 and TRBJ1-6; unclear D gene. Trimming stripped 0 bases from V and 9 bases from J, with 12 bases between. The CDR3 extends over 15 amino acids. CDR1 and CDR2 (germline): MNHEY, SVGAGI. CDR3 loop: CASSYSSSGSSPLHF. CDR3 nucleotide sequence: TGTGCCAGCAGTTACTCGAGTTCGGGGAGTTCACCCCTCCACTTT.

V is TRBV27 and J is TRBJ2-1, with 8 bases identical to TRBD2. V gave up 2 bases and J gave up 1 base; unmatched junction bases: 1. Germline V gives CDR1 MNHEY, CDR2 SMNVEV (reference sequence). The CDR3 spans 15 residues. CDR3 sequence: CASSLGTSSYNEQFF. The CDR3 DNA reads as TGTGCCAGCAGTTTAGGGACTAGTTCCTACAATGAGCAGTTCTTC.

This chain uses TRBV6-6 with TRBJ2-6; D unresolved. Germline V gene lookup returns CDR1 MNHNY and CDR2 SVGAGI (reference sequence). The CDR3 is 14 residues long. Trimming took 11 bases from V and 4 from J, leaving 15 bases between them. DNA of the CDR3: TGTGCCTCTCGCCGCGGCGCGGGGGCCAACGTCCTGACTTTC. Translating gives CASRRGAGANVLTF.

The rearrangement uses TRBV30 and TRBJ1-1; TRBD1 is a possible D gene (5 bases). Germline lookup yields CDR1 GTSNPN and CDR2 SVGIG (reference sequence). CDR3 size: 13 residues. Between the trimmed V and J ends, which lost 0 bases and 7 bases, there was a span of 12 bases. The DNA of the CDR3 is TGTGCCTGGAGTGTAACGGGACGCTTTGAAGCTTTCTTT. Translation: CAWSVTGRFEAFF.

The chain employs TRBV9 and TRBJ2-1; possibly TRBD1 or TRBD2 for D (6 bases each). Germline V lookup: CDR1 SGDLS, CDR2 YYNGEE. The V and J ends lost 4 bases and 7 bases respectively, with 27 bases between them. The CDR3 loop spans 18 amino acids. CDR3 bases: TGTGCCAGCAGCCCTTCTTTAGCGGAAGGGGGTAAACCTAATGAGCAGTTCTTC. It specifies CASSPSLAEGGKPNEQFF.

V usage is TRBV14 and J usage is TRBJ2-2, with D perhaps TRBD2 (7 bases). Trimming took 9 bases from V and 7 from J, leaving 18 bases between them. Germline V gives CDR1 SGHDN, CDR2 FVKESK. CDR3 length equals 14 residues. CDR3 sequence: CARSREGGGGELFF. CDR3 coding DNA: TGTGCCAGGTCTCGAGAGGGGGGGGGCGGGGAGCTGTTTTTT. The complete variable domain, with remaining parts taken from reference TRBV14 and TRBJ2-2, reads EAGVTQFPSHSVIEKGQTVTLRCDPISGHDNLYWYRRVMGKEIKFLLHFVKESKQDESGMPNNRFLAERTGGTYSTLKVQPAELEDSGVYFCARSREGGGGELFFGEGSRLTVL.

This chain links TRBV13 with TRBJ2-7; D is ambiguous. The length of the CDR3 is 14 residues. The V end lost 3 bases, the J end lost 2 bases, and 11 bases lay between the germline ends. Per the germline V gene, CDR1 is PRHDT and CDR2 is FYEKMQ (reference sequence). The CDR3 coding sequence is TGTGCCAGCAGCTTCGGAACATTTACCTACGAGCAGTACTTC. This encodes CASSFGTFTYEQYF.